Below, 27 T cell receptor beta chains from the same sample are listed, as sequenced in a study of T cells in localized non-small cell lung cancer (dated by TCRdb to the early 2020s). The library was made by the immunoSEQ multiplex PCR assay. Drawn from immuneACCESS, this table holds only the in-frame rearrangements with V and J called that TCRdb kept. Clones are partly lost; checked studies trace under half to an unresolved V gene and leave the rest unexplained. This sample comprises some 1,300 clones, over 20% of them detected only once. The ten largest account for around 20% of the sample. Material: normal lung tissue next to the tumor, obtained before any cancer treatment. The receptors were sampled from a woman aged 40 to 75 with stage II lung adenocarcinoma.

This clone is classed as medium-sized. This chain uses TRBV6-1 with TRBJ1-5; D gene uncertain. V lost 0 bases and J lost 0, with 6 bases in between. The CDR3 length is 15 residues. The germline V gene has CDR1 MNHNS and CDR2 SASEGT. CDR3 sequence reads: CASSEALYSNQPQHF. CDR3 DNA sequence: TGTGCCAGCAGTGAAGCCCTTTATAGCAATCAGCCCCAGCATTTT.

This clone was seen a handful of times. An end of the junction differs from the germline gene, which may be a read error. The chain employs TRBV25-1 and TRBJ2-5, with a tentative D call TRBD2 (5 bases). The CDR3 has 15 residues. Germline CDR1 MGHDK, CDR2 SYGVNS. CDR3: CASSQYRDLQETQYF. The CDR3 region has the DNA TGTGCCAGCAGTCAATACCGGGATTTACAAGAGACCCAGTACTTC. The variable domain in full, with the rest retrieved from reference TRBV25-1 and TRBJ2-5, is EADIYQTPRYLVIGTGKKITLECSQTMGHDKMYWYQQDPGMELHLIHYSYGVNSTEKGDLSSESTVSRIRTEHFPLTLESARPSHTSQYLCASSQYRDLQETQYFGPGTRLLVL.

In this sample, this clone is medium-sized. The chain uses TRBV11-3 and TRBJ1-1; no firm D call. The CDR3 consists of 14 residues. CDR1 SGHNT and CDR2 YENEEA come from the germline V gene. V dropped 2 bases and J dropped 4 bases, with 11 bases sitting between them. This CDR3 is CASSLSRESTEAFF. In DNA, the CDR3 is TGTGCCAGCAGCTTATCAAGGGAGAGCACTGAAGCTTTCTTT.

This clone has just a few counts. The chain combines TRBV28 with TRBJ2-1; D might be TRBD1 (6 bases). Per the germline V gene, CDR1 is MDHEN and CDR2 is SYDVKM. V was clipped by 3 bases and J by 6 bases, with 12 bases between them. The CDR3 sequence is 14 residues long. The CDR3 coding sequence is TGTGCCAGCAGTTTGGGGGCGAGTCTCAATGAGCAGTTCTTC. Its translation: CASSLGASLNEQFF.

This clone was seen a handful of times. V is TRBV6-8 and J is TRBJ2-1; D might be TRBD2 (6 bases). The germline CDR1 and CDR2 sequences are MNHGY and SAAAGT. V lost 6 bases and J 0 bases, leaving 15 bases between the germline ends. The CDR3 covers 16 residues. Here the CDR3 reads CASREALAASYNEQFF. The CDR3 region has the DNA TGTGCCAGCAGGGAGGCACTAGCAGCCTCCTACAATGAGCAGTTCTTC.

The chain has TRBV28 and TRBJ2-1; the match to TRBD2 covers 8 bases. Losses at the gene ends were 8 bases for V and 7 bases for J; bases not matched to a gene: 16. This CDR3 is built from 16 residues. Germline V gene lookup returns CDR1 MDHEN and CDR2 SYDVKM. The CDR3 region has the DNA TGTGCCAGCCGTAGTGTGGGGGAGCGGGAGAAGAATGAGCAGTTCTTC. It yields the protein CASRSVGEREKNEQFF.

The sample holds a few counts of this clone. The chain uses TRBV6-8 and TRBJ1-1; D unresolved. This CDR3 spans 15 amino acids. V lost 0 bases and J lost 1, with 9 bases in between. Germline V lookup: CDR1 MNHGY, CDR2 SAAAGT. CDR3 bases: TGTGCCAGCAGTTACTCTAGATCTGGGAACACTGAAGCTTTCTTT. Its translation is CASSYSRSGNTEAFF.

This clone appeared a few times. V gene TRBV7-7 combines with J gene TRBJ2-2, with TRBD2 matching 7 bases. The CDR3 length is 17 residues. The trim removed 5 bases at V and 5 bases at J, leaving 14 bases unmatched. CDR1 and CDR2 (germline): SSHAT, FNYEAQ (reference sequence). The CDR3 protein is CASSPRGAGEGTGELFF. CDR3 in DNA: TGTGCCAGCAGCCCGAGGGGCGCGGGAGAAGGTACCGGGGAGCTGTTTTTT.

This clone was detected once. V and J are TRBV14 and TRBJ2-3; 7 nucleotides line up with TRBD1. Germline V gives CDR1 SGHDN, CDR2 FVKESK. Germline trimming cut 4 bases from V and 1 base from J; bases unmatched to any gene: 8. The CDR3 length is 16 residues. The CDR3 region is CASSRQGVGGTDTQYF. The CDR3 region has the DNA TGTGCCAGCAGCCGACAGGGAGTTGGGGGCACAGATACGCAGTATTTT.

This sequence joins TRBV19 and TRBJ2-2; 12 bases agree with TRBD2. This CDR3 is 19 amino acids long. The germline gives CDR1 LNHDA, CDR2 SQIVND (reference sequence). V gave up 2 bases and J gave up 0 bases; unmatched junction bases: 7. The CDR3 region has the DNA TGTGCCAGTAGTATACGGACTAGCGGGGACCGTACGAACACCGGGGAGCTGTTTTTT. It is translated as CASSIRTSGDRTNTGELFF.

The J gene is TRBJ1-2, the V gene TRBV6-8; tentatively, D is TRBD1 (6 bases). This CDR3 contains 12 residues. CDR1 and CDR2 from the germline V gene are MNHGY and SAAAGT. V was clipped by 6 bases and J by 7 bases, with 12 bases between them. CDR3 bases: TGTGCCAGCAGACTACAGGGTTTTGGCTACACCTTC. This codes for CASRLQGFGYTF.

The chain links TRBV1 to TRBJ1-1. TRBV1 is a known pseudogene. The CDR3 has 15 residues. The CDR3 DNA reads TGCGCCAGCAGCCAAGGGGACGGCATGAACACTGAAGCTTTCTTT. Encoded protein: CASSQGDGMNTEAFF.

This clone is medium-sized in the sample. The chain couples TRBV6-8 to TRBJ2-7; D remains ambiguous. The germline gives CDR1 MNHGY, CDR2 SAAAGT. The CDR3 totals 12 residues. Deletions cut 5 bases from V and 3 bases from J, with 8 bases between. The CDR3 loop reads CASSRYDYEQYF. The DNA of the CDR3 is TGTGCCAGCAGTCGTTATGACTACGAGCAGTACTTC.

The rearrangement joins TRBV9 to TRBJ2-7; D is uncertain. With 5 bases removed from V and 3 bases from J, the gap between germline ends came to 12 bases. In germline, CDR1 is SGDLS, CDR2 YYNGEE. There are 13 residues in the CDR3. This CDR3 reads CASSFASFYEQYF. CDR3 nucleotide sequence: TGTGCCAGCAGTTTCGCTAGTTTCTACGAGCAGTACTTC. Based on the CDR3 plus reference TRBV9 and TRBJ2-7, the full variable domain is DSGVTQTPKHLITATGQRVTLRCSPRSGDLSVYWYQQSLDQGLQFLIQYYNGEERAKGNILERFSAQQFPDLHSELNLSSLELGDSALYFCASSFASFYEQYFGPGTRLTVT.

In its sample, this clone was seen a few times. The chain links TRBV9 to TRBJ2-7; D not resolved. CDR3 length: 14 amino acids. The ends were cut back, 4 bases at V and 0 bases at J, with 11 bases in the middle. Germline CDR1 is SGDLS and CDR2 is YYNGEE. The CDR3 bases are TGTGCCAGCAGCCCGCGGACCGACTCCTACGAGCAGTACTTC. This codes for CASSPRTDSYEQYF.

The gene calls are TRBV4-1 and TRBJ2-7; 9 bases agree with TRBD1. The CDR3 is 17 residues long. V trimming: 3 bases; J trimming: 3 bases; junction bases outside the gene matches: 12. From germline, CDR1 is MGHRA and CDR2 YSYEKL. CDR3 coding DNA: TGCGCCAGCAGCCAGAGGTCGACGGGACAGGGCGACTACGAGCAGTACTTC. Translated: CASSQRSTGQGDYEQYF.

V usage is TRBV30 and J usage is TRBJ1-5; D remains unclear. Trimming removed 0 bases at V and 2 bases at J, with 8 bases between. The CDR3 loop spans 14 amino acids. CDR1 is GTSNPN and CDR2 is SVGIG in the germline V gene (reference sequence). The CDR3 spells CAWSVGKGNQPQHF. The CDR3 bases are TGTGCCTGGAGTGTAGGAAAGGGCAATCAGCCCCAGCATTTT.

A few counts support this clone. The V and J genes are TRBV28 and TRBJ1-5; maybe TRBD1 (5 bases). This CDR3 contains 15 residues. Germline CDR1 MDHEN, CDR2 SYDVKM. Deletions cut 6 bases from V and 4 bases from J, with 16 bases between. This chain's CDR3 is CASRQMGPNNQPQHF. The CDR3 coding sequence is TGTGCCAGCAGACAGATGGGACCGAATAATCAGCCCCAGCATTTT.

This clone was counted between two and nine times. The chain joins TRBV6-8 to TRBJ1-2; D uncertain. CDR3 length equals 14 residues. CDR1 and CDR2 (germline): MNHGY, SAAAGT. The V end lost 5 bases, the J end lost 4 bases, and 14 bases lay between the germline ends. The CDR3 DNA sequence: TGTGCCAGCAGTGTAAGGAAGCCAGTCTATGGCTACACCTTC. Translation gives CASSVRKPVYGYTF.

This rearrangement joins TRBV25-1 to TRBJ2-1; 8 nucleotides match TRBD1. Losses at the gene ends were 4 bases for V and 3 bases for J; bases not matched to a gene: 5. The CDR3 totals 15 residues. The V gene's germline CDR1 is MGHDK and CDR2 SYGVNS. The CDR3 region is CASSGTGSVYNEQFF. CDR3 in DNA: TGTGCCAGCAGTGGGACAGGGTCAGTCTACAATGAGCAGTTCTTC.

The chain employs TRBV5-1 and TRBJ2-2; D possibly corresponds to TRBD1 (5 bases). The CDR3 is 14 amino acids. The V end was cut by 2 bases, the J end by 4 bases, with 9 bases between. Germline assignment: CDR1 SGHRS and CDR2 YFSETQ. The DNA for the CDR3 is TGCGCCAGCAGCTTAGATGGGGCCACCGGGGAGCTGTTTTTT. It translates to CASSLDGATGELFF.

The chain joins TRBV10-2 to TRBJ1-2; tentatively, D is TRBD1 (6 bases). Deletions cut 2 bases from V and 0 bases from J, with 7 bases between. The germline V gene encodes CDR1 WSHSY and CDR2 SAAADI. The CDR3 length is 14 residues. CDR3 loop: CASSEAGANYGYTF. The CDR3 region has the DNA TGCGCCAGCAGTGAGGCAGGGGCTAACTATGGCTACACCTTC.

This clone is judged medium-sized. The chain recombines TRBV6-8 with TRBJ1-5; D gene ambiguous. CDR3 size: 15 residues. CDR1 and CDR2 from the germline V gene are MNHGY and SAAAGT. V lost 6 bases and J 8 bases, leaving 20 bases between the germline ends. CDR3 nucleotides: TGTGCCAGCAGCACGCCCAGCTCGCGGATCGAGCCCCAGCATTTT. It encodes CASSTPSSRIEPQHF.

The V gene is TRBV15, the J gene TRBJ2-6; D remains ambiguous. V shed 2 bases and J shed 9 bases, with 20 bases lying between them. The germline V gene encodes CDR1 LNHNV and CDR2 YYDKDF (reference sequence). This CDR3 has 17 residues. The CDR3 nucleotides are TGTGCCACCAGCAGACCCACCCTTTTCTCAGGTGGCAACGTCCTGACTTTC. It translates to CATSRPTLFSGGNVLTF.

V gene TRBV28 combines with J gene TRBJ1-5; TRBD1 aligns across 7 bases. CDR1 and CDR2 (germline): MDHEN, SYDVKM. This CDR3 contains 13 residues. V lost 6 bases to trimming and J lost 9 bases; unmatched junction nucleotides: 8. The CDR3 region is CASRPDRDRPQHF. The CDR3 DNA is TGTGCCAGCAGACCTGACAGGGATCGGCCCCAGCATTTT.

The chain carries TRBV30 and TRBJ1-2, with 7 bases lining up with TRBD1. This CDR3 has 15 residues. Germline CDR1 is GTSNPN and CDR2 is SVGIG (reference sequence). V was pared by 1 base and J by 0 bases, with 5 bases of the junction left unmatched. CDR3 amino acids: CAWSDPRGTNYGYTF. Written as DNA, the CDR3 is TGTGCCTGGAGTGATCCCAGGGGGACTAACTATGGCTACACCTTC.

This clone was seen a few times. The chain joins TRBV6-8 to TRBJ2-1, with a weak D call TRBD1 (6 bases). Between the trimmed V and J ends, which lost 2 bases and 2 bases, there was a span of 13 bases. Per the germline V gene, CDR1 is MNHGY and CDR2 is SAAAGT. This CDR3 comprises 16 residues. CDR3 loop: CASSYGGLNPYNEQFF. CDR3 nucleotide sequence: TGTGCCAGCAGTTACGGGGGCCTAAATCCCTACAATGAGCAGTTCTTC.